Sequencing of this T cell receptor (beta chain) was carried out in a study of T-cell reconstitution after alpha-beta-depleted transplantation in children. The V gene lost 4 bases and the J gene lost 2 bases, with 8 bases spanning the gap. The germline CDR1 and CDR2 sequences are LGHDT and YNNKEL (reference sequence). The CDR3 contains 14 residues. Using unique molecular identifiers, the investigators prepared the TCRbeta library. TCRdb analysed the PCR reads with MiXCR anew, one entry per CDR3 protein. The table lists roughly 500,000 distinct CDR3 sequences, 15% to 20% of them singletons. The chain links TRBV3-1 to TRBJ2-2; D is unresolved. The material sequenced was PBMCs from the stem cell graft donor, taken from the stem cell graft. This TCR derives from a human donor who donated a stem cell graft to a child with acute lymphoblastic leukemia. The DNA of the CDR3 is TGTGCCAGCAGCCGGACGGAAAACACCGGGGAGCTGTTTTTT. This codes for CASSRTENTGELFF.